This T cell receptor beta chain was sequenced in a study of control samples from healthy donors and cancer patients. CDR1 LGHNA and CDR2 YNFKEQ come from the germline V gene. V gave up 4 bases and J gave up 3 bases, with 10 bases separating them. The CDR3 consists of 13 residues. Clones were read by immunoSEQ multiplex PCR, and TCRdb kept only the in-frame ones, dropping some. The sample shows 150,000 or so clones, around 95% of them seen only once. The sequence came from a man between 40 and 49 years old in good health. This sequence joins TRBV4-2 and TRBJ2-7; D ambiguous. The specimen was blood. DNA of the CDR3: TGTGCCAGCAGCCCCAACTTGAGCTACGAGCAGTACTTC. It codes for CASSPNLSYEQYF.